This T cell receptor (beta chain) was recovered during a study of blood T cell repertoires in COVID-19. CDR3 length: 15 residues. Trimming took 6 bases from V and 7 from J; bases not matched to a gene: 12. The germline gives CDR1 SGHKS, CDR2 YYEKEE (reference sequence). Using immunoSEQ multiplex PCR, the repertoire was profiled, and TCRdb retains in-frame clones only, with some absent. The sample includes over 400,000 clones, 86% seen only once; the top ten take around 1.4%. The specimen sequenced was peripheral blood. This TCR was sampled from a woman between 25 and 40 years old with active or convalescent COVID-19. This chain joins TRBV5-5 and TRBJ1-5; 8 bases are a match to TRBD1. DNA for the CDR3: TGTGCCAGCACCAACCACCCAGGGGGCGGGCAGCCCCAGCATTTT. Its protein is CASTNHPGGGQPQHF.